Shown below are 10 T cell receptor beta chains from a single sample sequenced in a study of blood T cell repertoires in COVID-19. TCRdb's copy holds only in-frame clones and misses some; the assay was immunoSEQ multiplex PCR. The sample holds over 65,000 clones, roughly 89% seen once. The sequencing input was peripheral blood. The receptors stem from a man under 40 with acute or convalescent COVID-19.

The chain combines TRBV6-5 with TRBJ2-1, with D unresolved. The CDR3 contains 15 residues. Per germline, CDR1 MNHEY and CDR2 SVGAGI. Trimming shortened V by 4 bases and J by 0 bases, and 10 bases separated the two germline ends. CDR3 nucleotide sequence: TGTGCCAGCAGTTCCCGAGTAAGCTCCTACAATGAGCAGTTCTTC. Translating it yields CASSSRVSSYNEQFF.

The V gene is TRBV29-1, the J gene TRBJ1-1, with D hard to call. The CDR3 spans 13 residues. The germline V gene has CDR1 SQVTM and CDR2 ANQGSEA. Trimming took 2 bases from V and 3 from J, leaving 10 bases between them. CDR3 sequence reads: CSVERTADTEAFF. CDR3 bases: TGCAGCGTTGAAAGAACGGCGGACACTGAAGCTTTCTTT.

The J gene is TRBJ2-1, the V gene TRBV5-1; 13 bases line up with TRBD2. With 0 bases clipped from V and 5 bases from J, the junction kept 2 bases outside the gene matches. The CDR3 sequence is 16 residues long. Germline V CDR1 and CDR2: SGHRS, YFSETQ. The CDR3 DNA sequence: TGCGCCAGCAGCTTGGGGACTAGCGGGAGAAACAATGAGCAGTTCTTC. Translating it yields CASSLGTSGRNNEQFF.

The chain recombines TRBV9 with TRBJ2-7; D call uncertain. Germline loops: CDR1 SGDLS, CDR2 YYNGEE. The length of the CDR3 is 13 residues. V lost 0 bases and J 6 bases, leaving 10 bases between the germline ends. The CDR3 sequence: CASSVAGSPEQYF. CDR3 nucleotide sequence: TGTGCCAGCAGCGTAGCTGGCTCACCCGAGCAGTACTTC.

The V and J genes are TRBV27 and TRBJ2-7, with 13 positions matching TRBD2. The germline CDR1 and CDR2 sequences are MNHEY and SMNVEV (reference sequence). V shed 7 bases and J 2 bases; nucleotides not matched to a gene: 11. This CDR3 is 17 amino acids long. CDR3 nucleotide sequence: TGTGCCAGCACAAGGGATCCGGGACTAGCGGGGACCTACGAGCAGTACTTC. Residues: CASTRDPGLAGTYEQYF.

V is TRBV28 and J is TRBJ2-7; possible D gene TRBD2, 7 bases. V lost 5 bases to trimming and J lost 9 bases, with 20 bases between them. CDR1 and CDR2 from the germline V gene are MDHEN and SYDVKM. This CDR3 spans 14 amino acids. The CDR3 DNA reads as TGTGCCAGCAGTGAGACTAGGGGGACTACGAGGCAGTACTTC. Amino acid sequence: CASSETRGTTRQYF.

J is TRBJ2-1 and V is TRBV5-5; 9 bases agree with TRBD2. The germline V gene has CDR1 SGHKS and CDR2 YYEKEE (reference sequence). CDR3 size: 16 residues. J lost 1 base, V lost 4 bases, and 6 bases had no gene match. CDR3 in amino acids: CASSPDSGGSYNEQFF. CDR3 DNA: TGTGCCAGCAGCCCTGATAGCGGGGGATCCTACAATGAGCAGTTCTTC.

The V gene is TRBV6-5, the J gene TRBJ2-3; TRBD1 is a possible D gene (6 bases). The V and J ends lost 9 bases and 0 bases respectively, with 16 bases between them. The CDR3 is made up of 15 amino acids. The germline gives CDR1 MNHEY, CDR2 SVGAGI. CDR3 amino acids: CASRPGVTSTDTQYF. The CDR3 DNA is TGTGCCAGTCGCCCAGGGGTCACTAGCACAGATACGCAGTATTTT.

V gene TRBV5-8 combines with J gene TRBJ2-1; 8 bases match TRBD2. J gave up 5 bases and V 6 bases, and 7 bases lay outside the gene matches. The CDR3 consists of 14 residues. Germline V lookup: CDR1 SGHTS, CDR2 YDEGEE. The CDR3 loop reads CASNERERNNEQFF. In nucleotides, the CDR3 is TGTGCCAGCAACGAGCGGGAGCGTAACAATGAGCAGTTCTTC.

The J gene is TRBJ2-1, the V gene TRBV5-1; D gene uncertain. V gave up 4 bases and J gave up 3 bases, with 8 bases separating them. Germline V lookup: CDR1 SGHRS, CDR2 YFSETQ. This CDR3 is 13 amino acids long. The CDR3 protein is CASSADFYNEQFF. The CDR3 nucleotides are TGCGCCAGCAGCGCCGACTTCTACAATGAGCAGTTCTTC.